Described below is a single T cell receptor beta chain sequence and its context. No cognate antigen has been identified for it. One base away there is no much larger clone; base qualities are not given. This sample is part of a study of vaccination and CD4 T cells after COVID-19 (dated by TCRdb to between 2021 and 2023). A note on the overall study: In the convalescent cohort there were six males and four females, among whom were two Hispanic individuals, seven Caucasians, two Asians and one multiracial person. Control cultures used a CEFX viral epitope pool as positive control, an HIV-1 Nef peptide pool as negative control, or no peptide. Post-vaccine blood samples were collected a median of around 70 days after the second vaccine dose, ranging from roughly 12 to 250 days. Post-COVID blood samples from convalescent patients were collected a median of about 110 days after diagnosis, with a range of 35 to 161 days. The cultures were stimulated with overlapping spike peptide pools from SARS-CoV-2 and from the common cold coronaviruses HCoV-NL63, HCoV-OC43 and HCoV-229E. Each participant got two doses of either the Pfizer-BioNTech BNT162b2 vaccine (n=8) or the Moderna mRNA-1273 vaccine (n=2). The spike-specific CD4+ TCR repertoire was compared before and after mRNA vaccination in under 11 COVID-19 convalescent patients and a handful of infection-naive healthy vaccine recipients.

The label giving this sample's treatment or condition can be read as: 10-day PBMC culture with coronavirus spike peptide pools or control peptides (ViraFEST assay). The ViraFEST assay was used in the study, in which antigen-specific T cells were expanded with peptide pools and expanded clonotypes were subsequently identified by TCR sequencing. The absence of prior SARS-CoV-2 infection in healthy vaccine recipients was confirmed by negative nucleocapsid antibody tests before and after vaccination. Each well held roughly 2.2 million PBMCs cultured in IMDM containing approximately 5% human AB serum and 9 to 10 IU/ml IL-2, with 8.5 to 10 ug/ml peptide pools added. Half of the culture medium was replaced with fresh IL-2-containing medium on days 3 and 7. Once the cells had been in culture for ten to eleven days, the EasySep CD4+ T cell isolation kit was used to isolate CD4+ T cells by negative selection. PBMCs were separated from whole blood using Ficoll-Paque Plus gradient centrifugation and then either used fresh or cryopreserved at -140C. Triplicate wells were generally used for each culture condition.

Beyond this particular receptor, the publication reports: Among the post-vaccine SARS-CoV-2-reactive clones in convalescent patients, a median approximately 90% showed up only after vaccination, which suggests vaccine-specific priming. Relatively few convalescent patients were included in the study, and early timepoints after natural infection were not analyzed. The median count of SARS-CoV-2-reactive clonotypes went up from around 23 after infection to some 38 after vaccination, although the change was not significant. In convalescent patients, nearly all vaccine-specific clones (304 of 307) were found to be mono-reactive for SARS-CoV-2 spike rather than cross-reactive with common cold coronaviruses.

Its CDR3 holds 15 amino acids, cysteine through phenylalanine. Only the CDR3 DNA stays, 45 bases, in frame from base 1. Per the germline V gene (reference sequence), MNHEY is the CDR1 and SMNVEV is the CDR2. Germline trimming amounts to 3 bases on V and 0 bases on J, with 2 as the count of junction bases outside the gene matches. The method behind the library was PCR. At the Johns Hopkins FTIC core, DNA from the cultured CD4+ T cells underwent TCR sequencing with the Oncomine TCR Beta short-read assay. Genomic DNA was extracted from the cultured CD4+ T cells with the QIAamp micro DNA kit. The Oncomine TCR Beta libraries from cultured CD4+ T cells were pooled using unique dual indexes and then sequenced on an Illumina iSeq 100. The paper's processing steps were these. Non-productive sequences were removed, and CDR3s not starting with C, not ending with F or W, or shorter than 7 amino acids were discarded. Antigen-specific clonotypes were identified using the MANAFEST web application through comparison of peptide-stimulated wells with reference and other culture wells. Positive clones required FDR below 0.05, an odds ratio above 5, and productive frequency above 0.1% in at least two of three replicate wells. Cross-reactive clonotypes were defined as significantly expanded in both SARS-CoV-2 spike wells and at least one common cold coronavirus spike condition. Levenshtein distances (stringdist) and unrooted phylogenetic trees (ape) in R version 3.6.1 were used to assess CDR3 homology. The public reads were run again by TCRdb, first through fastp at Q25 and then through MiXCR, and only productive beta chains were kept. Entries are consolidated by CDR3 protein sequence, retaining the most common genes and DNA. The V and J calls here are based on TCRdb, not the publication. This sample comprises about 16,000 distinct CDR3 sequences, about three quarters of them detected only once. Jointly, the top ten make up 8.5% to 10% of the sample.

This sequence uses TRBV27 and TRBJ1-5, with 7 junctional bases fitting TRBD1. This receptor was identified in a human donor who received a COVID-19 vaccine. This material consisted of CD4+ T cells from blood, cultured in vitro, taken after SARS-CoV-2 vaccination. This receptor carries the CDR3 CASSFTGDSNQPQHF. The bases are TGTGCCAGCAGTTTCACAGGGGATAGCAATCAGCCCCAGCATTTT.